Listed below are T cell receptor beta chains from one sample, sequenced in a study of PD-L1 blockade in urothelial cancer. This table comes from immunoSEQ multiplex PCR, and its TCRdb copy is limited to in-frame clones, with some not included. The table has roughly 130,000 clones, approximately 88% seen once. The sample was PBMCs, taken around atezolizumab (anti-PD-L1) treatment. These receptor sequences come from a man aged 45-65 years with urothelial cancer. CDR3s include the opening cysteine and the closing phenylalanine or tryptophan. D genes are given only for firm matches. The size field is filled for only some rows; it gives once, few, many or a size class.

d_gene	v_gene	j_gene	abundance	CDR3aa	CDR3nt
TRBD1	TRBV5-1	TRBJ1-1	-	CASSKGTGLNTEAFF	TGCGCCAGCAGCAAGGGGACAGGGTTGAACACTGAAGCTTTCTTT
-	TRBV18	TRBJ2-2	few	CASSPNPGELFF	TGTGCCAGCTCACCTAATCCCGGGGAGCTGTTTTTT
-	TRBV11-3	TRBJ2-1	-	CASSSGTFGTLQFF	TGTGCCAGCAGCTCCGGGACTTTCGGTACCCTGCAGTTCTTC
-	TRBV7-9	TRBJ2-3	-	CASSLDRRADTDTQYF	TGTGCCAGCAGCTTAGATCGGCGGGCTGACACAGATACGCAGTATTTT
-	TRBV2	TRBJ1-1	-	CASIAGRANTEAFF	TGTGCCAGCATAGCAGGCAGGGCTAACACTGAAGCTTTCTTT
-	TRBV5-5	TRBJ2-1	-	CASSSTGLVQFF	TGTGCCAGCAGCTCGACAGGTTTAGTGCAGTTCTTC
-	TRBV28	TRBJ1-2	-	CASSLPNSYGYTF	TGTGCCAGCAGTTTACCAAACAGTTATGGCTACACCTTC
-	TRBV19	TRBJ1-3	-	CASKAQGIGGNTIYF	TGTGCCAGTAAGGCCCAGGGGATAGGTGGAAACACCATATATTTT
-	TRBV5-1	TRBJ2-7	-	CASSWTNSYEQYF	TGCGCCAGCAGTTGGACTAACTCCTACGAGCAGTACTTC
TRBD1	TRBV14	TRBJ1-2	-	CASSQEHDRGLSGYTF	TGTGCCAGCAGCCAAGAACACGACAGGGGGCTGAGTGGCTACACCTTC
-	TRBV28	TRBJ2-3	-	CASSFTTDTQYF	TGTGCCAGCAGTTTCACTACGGATACGCAGTATTTT
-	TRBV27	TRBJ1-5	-	CASSRVDGLLEPQHF	TGTGCCAGCAGTCGCGTCGACGGACTACTGGAGCCCCAGCATTTT
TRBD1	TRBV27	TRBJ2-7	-	CASSSRFAGQGSYEQYF	TGTGCCAGCAGTTCCCGGTTTGCCGGACAGGGCTCCTACGAGCAGTACTTC
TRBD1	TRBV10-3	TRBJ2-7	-	CAITPTGGGDEQYF	TGTGCCATCACCCCGACAGGGGGCGGCGACGAGCAGTACTTC
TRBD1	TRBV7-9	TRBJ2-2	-	CASSLVFRGQGSSGELFF	TGTGCCAGCAGCTTAGTATTCCGGGGACAGGGGAGTTCCGGGGAGCTGTTTTTT
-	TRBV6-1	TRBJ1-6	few	CASILQVNSPLHF	TGTGCCAGCATACTACAGGTGAATTCACCCCTCCACTTT
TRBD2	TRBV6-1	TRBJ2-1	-	CASTVAGGGEQFF	TGTGCCAGCACTGTAGCGGGAGGAGGTGAGCAGTTCTTC
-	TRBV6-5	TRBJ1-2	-	CASSYSDRNYGYTF	TGTGCCAGCAGTTACTCCGACAGGAACTATGGCTACACCTTC
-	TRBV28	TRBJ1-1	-	CASRGVGNTEAFF	TGTGCCAGCAGAGGGGTAGGGAACACTGAAGCTTTCTTT
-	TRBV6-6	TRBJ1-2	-	CASRENREGNYGYTF	TGTGCCAGCAGGGAAAACAGGGAGGGGAACTATGGCTACACCTTC
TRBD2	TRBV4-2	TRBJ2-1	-	CASSQAGLAGNSYNEQFF	TGTGCCAGCAGCCAAGCCGGACTAGCGGGAAACTCCTACAATGAGCAGTTCTTC
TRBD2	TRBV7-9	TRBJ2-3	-	CASSSRLAGYTDTQYF	TGTGCCAGCAGCTCGCGACTAGCGGGATACACAGATACGCAGTATTTT
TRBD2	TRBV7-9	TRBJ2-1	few	CASSLVREDNEQFF	TGTGCCAGCAGCTTAGTGCGGGAGGACAATGAGCAGTTCTTC
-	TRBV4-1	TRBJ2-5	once	CASSQSTEYQETQYF	TGCGCCAGCAGCCAATCGACAGAGTACCAAGAGACCCAGTACTTC
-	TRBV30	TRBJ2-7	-	CAWSVTPTTYEQYF	TGTGCCTGGAGTGTGACTCCGACTACCTACGAGCAGTACTTC
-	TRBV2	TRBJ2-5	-	CASMRETQYF	TGTGCCAGCATGCGAGAGACCCAGTACTTC
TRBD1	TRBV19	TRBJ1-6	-	CASSMKTDRSPLHF	TGTGCCAGTAGTATGAAAACGGACAGGTCACCCCTCCACTTT
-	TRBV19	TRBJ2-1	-	CASSNLAFGDNEQFF	TGTGCCAGTAGTAACCTAGCGTTTGGGGACAATGAGCAGTTCTTC
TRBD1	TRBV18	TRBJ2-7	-	CASSPIGTGVSEQYF	TGTGCCAGCTCACCAATAGGGACAGGGGTTTCCGAGCAGTACTTC
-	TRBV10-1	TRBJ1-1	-	CAIDPYAGAEAFF	TGCGCCATCGATCCCTATGCCGGGGCTGAAGCTTTCTTT
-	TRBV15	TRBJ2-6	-	CATSRGRGSGANVLTF	TGTGCCACCAGCAGGGGTAGGGGCTCTGGGGCCAACGTCCTGACTTTC
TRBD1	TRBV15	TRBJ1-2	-	CATSRGTGAYGYTF	TGTGCCACCAGCAGAGGAACAGGGGCGTATGGCTACACCTTC
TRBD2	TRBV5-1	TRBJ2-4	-	CASSSGTSGLAKNIQYF	TGCGCCAGCAGCTCGGGGACTAGCGGCCTAGCCAAAAACATTCAGTACTTC
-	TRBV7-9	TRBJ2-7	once	CASSLDLKPYEQYF	TGTGCCAGCAGCTTAGACCTAAAACCGTACGAGCAGTACTTC
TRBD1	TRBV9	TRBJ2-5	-	CASSVAQGKRSQETQYF	TGTGCCAGCAGCGTAGCACAGGGGAAAAGATCTCAAGAGACCCAGTACTTC
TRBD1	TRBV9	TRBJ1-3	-	CASSDPRGGNTIYF	TGTGCCAGCAGCGACCCCAGGGGGGGAAACACCATATATTTT
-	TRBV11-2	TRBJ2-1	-	CASSFPSGASYNEQFF	TGTGCCAGCAGCTTCCCCTCGGGTGCCTCCTACAATGAGCAGTTCTTC
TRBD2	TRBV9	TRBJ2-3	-	CASSTRWGTSGTDTQYF	TGTGCCAGCAGTACAAGGTGGGGGACTAGCGGGACGGATACGCAGTATTTT
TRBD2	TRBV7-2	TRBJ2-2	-	CASSFKAGEAGELFF	TGTGCCAGCAGCTTTAAAGCGGGAGAGGCCGGGGAGCTGTTTTTT
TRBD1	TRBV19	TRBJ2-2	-	CASSRTGPNTGELFF	TGTGCCAGTAGCCGGACAGGGCCGAACACCGGGGAGCTGTTTTTT
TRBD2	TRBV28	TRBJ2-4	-	CASSLRVLAGASGIQYF	TGTGCCAGCAGTCTAAGGGTCTTAGCGGGAGCTTCTGGCATTCAGTACTTC
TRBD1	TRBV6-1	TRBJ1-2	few	CASTITGGELTF	TGTGCCAGCACCATTACAGGGGGCGAACTTACCTTC
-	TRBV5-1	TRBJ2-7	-	CASSRSASSYEQYF	TGCGCCAGCAGCCGTTCGGCTAGCAGCTACGAGCAGTACTTC
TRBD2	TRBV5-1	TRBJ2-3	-	CASSWTSGSFDTQYF	TGCGCCAGCAGCTGGACTAGCGGGAGTTTTGATACGCAGTATTTT
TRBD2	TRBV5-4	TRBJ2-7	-	CASSQDFGGLLYF	TGTGCCAGCAGCCAAGATTTTGGGGGACTATTATACTTC
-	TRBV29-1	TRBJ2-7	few	CSVELSGTEQYF	TGCAGCGTTGAATTATCGGGGACTGAGCAGTACTTC
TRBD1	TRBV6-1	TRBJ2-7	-	CATWTGKYEKYF	TGTGCCACCTGGACAGGGAAGTACGAGAAGTACTTC
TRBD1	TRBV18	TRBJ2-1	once	CASSPGTGANEQFF	TGTGCCAGCTCACCCGGGACAGGGGCCAATGAGCAGTTCTTC
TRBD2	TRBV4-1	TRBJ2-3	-	CASSQDGGSGRVDTQYF	TGCGCCAGCAGCCAAGATGGGGGTAGCGGGCGGGTGGATACGCAGTATTTT
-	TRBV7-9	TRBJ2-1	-	CASSDPLSGRSYNEQFF	TGTGCCAGCAGCGACCCACTCAGCGGGCGCTCCTACAATGAGCAGTTCTTC
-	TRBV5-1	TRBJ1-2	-	CASSRGTGVNYGYTF	TGCGCCAGCAGTAGGGGTACGGGGGTAAACTATGGCTACACCTTC
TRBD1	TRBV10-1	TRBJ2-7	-	CASSGGTGAYEQYF	TGCGCCAGCAGTGGCGGGACAGGGGCCTACGAGCAGTACTTC
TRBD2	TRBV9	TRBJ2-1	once	CASSPMGGEGTYNEQFF	TGTGCCAGCAGCCCAATGGGAGGGGAGGGAACCTACAATGAGCAGTTCTTC
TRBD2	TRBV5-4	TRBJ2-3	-	CASRGLAESTDTQYF	TGTGCCAGCAGGGGACTAGCGGAGAGCACAGATACGCAGTATTTT
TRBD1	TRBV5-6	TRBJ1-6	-	CASSLQGAPLGDSPLHF	TGTGCCAGCAGCTTACAGGGGGCTCCCCTTGGGGATTCACCCCTCCACTTT
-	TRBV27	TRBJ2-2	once	CASSVRGGGTTGELFF	TGTGCCAGCAGCGTAAGGGGTGGCGGGACCACCGGGGAGCTGTTTTTT
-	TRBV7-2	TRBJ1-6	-	CASSYAGRNNSPLHF	TGTGCCAGCAGCTATGCGGGGAGGAATAATTCACCCCTCCACTTT